This T cell receptor beta chain was profiled in a study of CD8 T cells in Susac syndrome. Study information: Treatment status at blood draw for the Susac syndrome patients was therapy-naive, corticosteroids, or intravenous immunoglobulin alone. Study-wide results and limits: Total CD8+ repertoires held some 15 Susac-specific public clones, while CD8+ TEMRA repertoires held several.

For this clonotype: Its target is not known.

An amount of RNA that ranged from roughly 0.5 to 1 ug was reverse transcribed with random hexamers. It was immunoSEQ multiplex PCR that amplified TCR beta CDR3 across 54 Vbeta and 13 Jbeta. TCRdb used MiXCR to reprocess the immunoSEQ multiplex PCR reads, holding one entry per CDR3 protein. The table lists approximately 74,000 distinct CDR3 sequences, around 94% of them singletons. The sample consisted of CD8+ T cells from PBMCs. The receptor was isolated from a human donor with Susac syndrome.

The CDR3 region is CASSVDGAPDEQYF. The CDR3 bases are TGTGCCAGCAGCGTAGATGGGGCCCCGGACGAGCAGTACTTC. V usage is TRBV9 and J usage is TRBJ2-7; a possible D gene is TRBD1 (5 bases). The germline V and J ends were trimmed by 0 bases and 5 bases, with 12 bases remaining between them. The germline gives CDR1 SGDLS, CDR2 YYNGEE. The CDR3 contains 14 residues.